The present entry profiles one TCR beta chain with its context. The count of this clone is one. This receptor's antigen is unknown. No qualities accompany the bases; no much larger clone lies one base away. In total, approximately 700 healthy bone marrow donors made up the cohort. All cohort members were sampled while nominally healthy, although unrecorded immune exposures were likely present. The donor tested CMV seropositive and was one of the 289 seropositive cohort members. A peripheral blood sample was collected from each donor, and TCR beta sequencing was performed on peripheral blood mononuclear cells. Genomic DNA was extracted from the blood cell samples with the Qiagen DNeasy Blood Extraction Kit. This sample is part of a study of cytomegalovirus exposure and HLA in healthy donors (dated by TCRdb to 2017 to 2019). About the full investigation: In an earlier analysis of 550 to 750 of the donors, 250 to 300 Gb of sequence data and roughly 100 million unique TCR beta sequences from about 180 million T cells were reported. An early release covering over 500 HLA-typed donors comprised roughly 300 gigabases of sequencing data and 65 million to 100 million unique TCR sequences. The genetic ancestry cluster associated with self-reported Caucasian donors included roughly 84% of the roughly 360 genotyped donors. The aim of the study was to test whether cataloging public T cell receptors could identify signatures of past pathogen exposure. Using immunosequencing, the study profiled T cell repertoires from around 680 subjects and related those repertoires to cytomegalovirus serostatus. Besides the first cohort of approximately 670 subjects, a separate validation cohort made up of 120 different subjects was used. High-throughput TCR immunosequencing, statistical association of individual TCRs with disease status, and machine learning were combined to predict cytomegalovirus infection status. A later analysis re-analyzed previously published TCR beta repertoires from 666 donors and added high-resolution HLA genotyping to study TCR occurrence patterns. Rather than drawing on any new phenotypic data, the later analysis identified candidate immune exposures from TCR beta sequences and the way those sequences occurred across donors. An earlier analysis of roughly 600 of the donors used high-throughput TCR beta sequencing to judge whether each TCR beta V gene segment behaved as functional or pseudogenic. Donor age, sex, ethnicity and CMV serostatus were compiled together with the repertoire data. In a later genetic analysis, genome-wide SNP genotypes for about three fifths of the 666 donors were used, and that subset was treated as a discovery cohort. All discovery cohort repertoires had been generated using a single sequencing platform. Class I and class II HLA loci were covered by the typing at four-digit resolution. The number of donors typed differed by locus, with about 629-630 for A, B, C, DRB1 and DQB1, more than 500 for DQA1, about 610 for DPA1, and 472 for DPB1. Four or five DR-DQ haplotypes were handled as single units for association and clustering, since linkage in the cohort was strong. On average, around 230,000 unique TCR beta nucleotide sequences were sequenced per donor among 398 genotyped donors of the cohort, with around 19% of those sequences being non-productive. The full study reports these points: Correlated functional status among segregating V segments might be attributable to linkage disequilibrium, but an unknown experimental factor could not be ruled out. The study listed 164 TCR beta chains as associated with cytomegalovirus. Because some donors lacked HLA typing at each locus, the association tests relied only on the typed subset. Most TCR sequences were observed very rarely across donors, whereas some public TCRs were present in many individuals. In an earlier analysis of several hundred of the donors, most TCR beta V segments were observed in productive rearrangements about 90% or about 30% of the time, broadly matching IMGT annotations. Cytomegalovirus status was reported to be diagnosed by the classifier with high specificity and sensitivity in both the original and validation cohorts. A cluster of highly shared sequence variants was judged likely to be a technical artifact of the sequencing pipeline. Sequencing depth was assumed to be roughly uniform across donors in the presence/absence analyses, though that assumption may not hold. In vitro tests confirmed that three of the cytomegalovirus-associated TCR beta chains recognize cytomegalovirus antigens. CMV serostatus was the only immune exposure information available for the cohort. In a later genetic analysis, fewer N-insertions in productive TCRs were reported among donors in an Asian-associated ancestry cluster than the roughly 700-donor mean. Some IMGT-functional V segments, including TRBV6-2 and TRBV6-3, could not be distinguished by the 87-base-pair reads and were therefore excluded. In a later analysis, HLA-associated TCR beta chains showed more clonal expansion and lower generation probabilities than non-associated chains that were equally common. Most CMV-associated TCR beta chains appeared to be HLA-restricted in a later analysis, and the HLA associations seemed to be driven largely by CMV exposure. A later genetic analysis associated a missense DCLRE1C variant with V-gene and J-gene trimming of TCR beta chains, and an independent cohort replicated the association. When HLA alleles, especially DR and DQ, strongly co-occurred, TCR associations were difficult to assign to individual alleles. A further reported finding was that TCR beta sequences accurately predicted the HLA-A and HLA-B alleles for most subjects in the first cohort. In a later analysis, 16,951 TCR beta sequences were associated with specific HLA alleles at a false discovery rate of 0.05. In a later analysis, the rate of TCR association differed among HLA loci, with DRB1 alleles having the most associated TCRs and HLA-C alleles having the fewest. A later analysis reported that several top co-occurrence clusters appeared linked to parvovirus B19, influenza, CMV and Epstein-Barr virus. Only TCR beta chains were sequenced in this cohort, and the absence of alpha or paired-chain data limited detectable features. The authors suggested that the approach could potentially be generalized to other disease states and immunological phenotypes. Because counts were too low, some 17 rarely observed V segments, including chromosome 9 orphons, were left out of the earlier analysis of 587 of the donors.

The library was produced with the immunoSEQ multiplex PCR assay. For the multiplex PCR, a mixture combining 60 forward primers for TCR Vbeta segments and 13 reverse primers for TCR Jbeta segments was used. Amplification of the CDR3 region of rearranged TCR beta genes was performed with a multiplex PCR assay on genomic DNA. The Illumina HiSeq System was used to sequence the amplified TCR beta libraries as 87-base-pair reads. The authors processed their data as follows. A later analysis tallied approximately 87 million unique TCR beta chains across the roughly 610 repertoires, and about 12 million of those chains were shared by two or more donors. Raw reads were error-corrected and collapsed into unique sequences with a nearest-neighbor algorithm that merged closely related sequences to remove PCR and sequencing errors. V, D and J gene segments were assigned by aligning CDR3 sequences to IMGT reference sequences. For a sequence to be retained, a match of at least six nucleotides was required to both a V gene segment and a J gene segment. Rearrangements were classified as productive when the CDR3 lacked stop codons and remained in frame with V and J, and all other rearrangements were classified as non-productive. Following IMGT convention, CDR3 was defined as the stretch from the second conserved V-encoded cysteine to the conserved J-encoded phenylalanine. The earlier analysis of 550 to 650 of the donors excluded any sequence lacking an unambiguous match to a single V gene segment. In an earlier analysis of 587 of the donors, V segments were called functional above 56.7% productive rearrangements and were called segregating when the between-donor standard deviation exceeded 5%. A statistical classification framework was built to diagnose cytomegalovirus status from the catalog of TCR beta chain sequences. A later analysis assigned V and J genes by comparing TCR nucleotide sequences with IMGT/GENE-DB human TR gene sequences. The TCRdist pipeline was used in a later analysis to assign CDR3 sequences and most-parsimonious VDJ recombination scenarios. In a later analysis, each TCR beta chain was defined by its CDR3 amino acid sequence together with its V-gene family, and reads without a unique V-gene family were excluded. To address suspected cross-contamination and a sequencing artifact, a later analysis removed under 600 highly shared, low-generation-probability nucleotide sequences. A later analysis calculated a clonal expansion index for each public chain from normalized within-repertoire ranks of inferred template counts. In a later analysis, generation probabilities were computed with a VDJ recombination model fitted to out-of-frame rearrangements, and the resulting probabilities were checked against IGoR. In a later analysis, TCR-TCR, TCR-HLA and TCR-CMV co-occurrence was scored with hypergeometric tests, and a repertoire-size bias correction was applied to TCR pairs. False discovery rates were estimated in a later analysis by permuting HLA or CMV assignments 20 times. In a later analysis, co-occurring TCRs were grouped using DBSCAN, and TCRdist sequence similarity was added for clustering within HLA-allele-positive subsets. Co-occurrence clustering excluded repertoires with fewer than 30,000 or more than 120,000 public chains, plus five with anomalous nucleotide sharing. TCRdb mirrors the immuneACCESS table, restricted to in-frame sequences. Some clones are absent from its copies; in checked studies, under half trace to an unresolved V gene, and the reason for the others is unknown. Clone size and V and J calls were adopted from that table, with D and trimming inferred from the DNA. The sample has tens of thousands of clones on record, around four fifths of them singletons. The ten largest make up 22% of the sample.

V lost 4 bases and J lost 2 bases; the stretch between them is 11 bases long. The CDR3 spans 13 residues, from the cysteine through the phenylalanine. The kept DNA is CDR3 alone, 39 bases in frame from the first base. In the germline V gene (reference sequence), CDR1 corresponds to GTSNPN and CDR2 to SVGIG. Sequencing was done on a sample of PBMCs. The TCR comes from a woman in her thirties in good health and CMV-seropositive. The V gene is TRBV30 and the J gene is TRBJ1-2, with no confident D gene call. This receptor has the CDR3 CAWKLTNNYGYTF. The DNA sequence is given as TGTGCCTGGAAGCTGACAAACAACTATGGCTACACCTTC.